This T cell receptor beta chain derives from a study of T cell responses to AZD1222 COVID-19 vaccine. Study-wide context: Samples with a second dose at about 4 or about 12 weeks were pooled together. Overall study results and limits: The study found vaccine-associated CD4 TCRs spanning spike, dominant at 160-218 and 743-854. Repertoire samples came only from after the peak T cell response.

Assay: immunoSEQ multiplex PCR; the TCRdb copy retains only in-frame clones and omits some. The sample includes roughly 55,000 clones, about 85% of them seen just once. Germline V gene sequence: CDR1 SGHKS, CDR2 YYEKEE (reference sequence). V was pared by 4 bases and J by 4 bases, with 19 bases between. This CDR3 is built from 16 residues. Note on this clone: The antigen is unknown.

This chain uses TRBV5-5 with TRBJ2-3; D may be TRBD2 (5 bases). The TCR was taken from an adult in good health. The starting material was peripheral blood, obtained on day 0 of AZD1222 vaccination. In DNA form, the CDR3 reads TGTGCCAGCAGCCTTTACGGAGGACCCGTGGCAGATACGCAGTATTTT. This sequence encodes CASSLYGGPVADTQYF. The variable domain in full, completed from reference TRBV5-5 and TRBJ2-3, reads DAGVTQSPTHLIKTRGQQVTLRCSPISGHKSVSWYQQVLGQGPQFIFQYYEKEERGRGNFPDRFSARQFPNYSSELNVNALLLGDSALYLCASSLYGGPVADTQYFGPGTRLTVL.